This T cell receptor beta chain was documented in a study of human T cells and chemical hapten exposure. Study as a whole: The sensitizer, 2% DPC, was used on around 2 cm by around 2 cm of upper inner arm skin.

Time point reported: patch test 1, 2 weeks after DPC sensitization. This sample's treatment: therapeutic diphenylcyclopropenone sensitization with weekly scalp DPC. TCRdb processed the RACE reads anew with MiXCR; each CDR3 protein has one entry. Of under 130,000 distinct CDR3 sequences listed, 11% are singletons. Germline lookup yields CDR1 LGHDT and CDR2 YNNKEL (reference sequence). Trimming took 3 bases from V and 6 from J; bases not matched to a gene: 14. CDR3 length: 16 residues. The receptor comes from a woman between 40 and 50 years old with alopecia areata. Some clones in this sample may be carry-over from other donors' samples. Sequences were derived from whole blood, sampled in connection with sensitization to the hapten diphenylcyclopropenone (DPC). The chain links TRBV3-1 to TRBJ2-7; 7 bases fit TRBD2. The CDR3 sequence: CASSQGEGPSWSEQYF. CDR3 DNA: TGTGCCAGCAGCCAGGGGGAGGGGCCGAGTTGGAGCGAGCAGTACTTC.